What follows describes a single T cell receptor beta chain. This specimen comes from a study of T cell responses to AZD1222 COVID-19 vaccine. Sequenced by immunoSEQ multiplex PCR; TCRdb stores in-frame clones only, minus some. Among around 99,000 clones listed, more than 80% were seen once. CDR3 length equals 10 residues. Germline lookup yields CDR1 WNHNN and CDR2 SYGVQD (reference sequence). Trimming removed 11 bases from V and 3 bases from J, with 7 bases in between. Here the sequenced sample was peripheral blood, taken on day 0 of AZD1222 vaccination. V is TRBV10-1 and J is TRBJ1-1; D not certain. The clonotype was recovered from an adult in good health. CDR3 DNA sequence: TGCGCCTCCGTGGACACTGAAGCTTTCTTT. It translates to CASVDTEAFF.